This TCR beta chain originates from a study of post-analysis software for immune sequencing data. Overall study context: Recorded subtypes: relapsing-remitting, secondary progressive, progressive-relapsing; some patients unannotated. Study results and caveats: Multiple sclerosis was associated with a significant reduction in normalized Chao1 diversity relative to controls. The five TRBV segments detected at higher frequency in patients than in controls included TRBV5-6, TRBV5-1 and TRBV20-1. The F measure placed samples prepared in the same batch into strongly shared clusters.

The germline V gene has CDR1 SGHAT and CDR2 FQDESV (reference sequence). This CDR3 has 15 amino acids. Concerning this clonotype itself: Antigen specificity is unknown. The junction and the germline gene differ at one end; a read error may be behind it.

Unique molecular identifiers were built into the TCR beta cDNA libraries. Input populations of roughly 0.85 to 11 million T cells gave rise to roughly 500,000 cDNA molecules. TCRdb ran MiXCR on the PCR reads and lists one entry per CDR3 protein. This table has approximately 770,000 distinct CDR3 sequences, approximately 44% appearing once. V and J are TRBV11-1 and TRBJ2-1; 7 bases fit TRBD1. The sequenced sample consisted of blood. The source of this sequence is a girl aged 10 to 17 with multiple sclerosis. CDR3 sequence reads: CASSQPPRQGNEQFF. The DNA of the CDR3 is TGTGCTAGCAGCCAACCCCCGAGACAGGGTAATGAGCAGTTCTTC.